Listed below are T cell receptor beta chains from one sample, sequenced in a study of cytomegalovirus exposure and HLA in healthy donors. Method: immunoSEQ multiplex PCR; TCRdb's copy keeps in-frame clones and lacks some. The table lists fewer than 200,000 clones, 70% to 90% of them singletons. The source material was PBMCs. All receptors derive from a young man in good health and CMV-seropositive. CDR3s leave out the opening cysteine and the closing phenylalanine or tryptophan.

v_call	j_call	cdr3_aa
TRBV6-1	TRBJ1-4	ASSEGAVPSLF
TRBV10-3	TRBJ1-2	AIKAGSPYGYT
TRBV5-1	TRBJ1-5	ASSLGQGVGDQPQH
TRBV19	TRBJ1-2	ASSISSSNYGYT
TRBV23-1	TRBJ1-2	ASSPQLLMGGSYGYT
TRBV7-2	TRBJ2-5	ASSWGTSQETQY
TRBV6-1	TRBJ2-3	ASSESPGQGADTQY
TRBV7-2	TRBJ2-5	ASSQNVAGGDGFQETQY
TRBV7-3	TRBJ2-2	ASSRAGGITGELF
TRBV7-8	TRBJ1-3	ASSLATGSGNTIY
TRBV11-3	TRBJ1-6	ASSERGLPNSPLH
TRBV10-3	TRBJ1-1	AIRETENTEAF
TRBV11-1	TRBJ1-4	ASSSGDSNEKLF
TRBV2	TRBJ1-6	ASSGDSSSPLH
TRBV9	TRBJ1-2	ASSLAGTGDGYT
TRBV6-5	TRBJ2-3	ASSSGLLDTQY
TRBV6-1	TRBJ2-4	ASSDRGPLAKNIQY
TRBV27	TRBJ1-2	ASSWGPNYGYT
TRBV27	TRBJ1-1	ASSLRGSGTEAF
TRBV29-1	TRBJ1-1	SGRGGSTEAF
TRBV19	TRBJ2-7	ATHPVNSYEQY
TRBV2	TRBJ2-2	ASRGLGGINTGELF
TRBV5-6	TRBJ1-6	ASSLDRWNSPLH
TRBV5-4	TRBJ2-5	ASSPEGRGQETQY
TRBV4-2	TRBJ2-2	ASSQVERESGELF
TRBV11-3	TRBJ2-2	ASSPGLAGVGELF
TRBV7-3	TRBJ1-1	ASSLNTGGTEAF
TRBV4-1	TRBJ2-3	ASSQGLAGGGDTQY
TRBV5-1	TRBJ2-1	ASSQAPSSYNEQF
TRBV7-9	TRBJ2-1	ASSLGQDSQEQF
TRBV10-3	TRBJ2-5	AISESSGKETQY
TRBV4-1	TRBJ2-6	ASSQEESSGANVLT
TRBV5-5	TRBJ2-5	ASSLAGETQY
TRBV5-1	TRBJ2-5	ASSNRQASQETQY
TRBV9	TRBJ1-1	ASSSRGRTGNTEAF
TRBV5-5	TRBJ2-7	ASSWTSGGYEQY
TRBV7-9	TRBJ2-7	ASSPTDTIYEQY
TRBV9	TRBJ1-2	ASSPTGSATGGAWNYGYT
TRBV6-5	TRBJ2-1	ASSYGGNEQF
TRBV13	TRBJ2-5	ASSLGQGPIQETQY
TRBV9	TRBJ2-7	ASSVAAGSYEQY
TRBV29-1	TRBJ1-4	SVEGSATNEKLF
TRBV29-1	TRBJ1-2	SVEWREIRGYT
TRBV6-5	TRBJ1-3	ASSYSPGTPGNTIY
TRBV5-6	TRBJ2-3	ASSLAPGVTDTQY
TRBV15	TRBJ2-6	ATSSQAQGSGANVLT
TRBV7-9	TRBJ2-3	ASSDYTDTQY
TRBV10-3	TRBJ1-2	AISAGQYNYGYT
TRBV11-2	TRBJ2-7	ASTPPGPLIEQY